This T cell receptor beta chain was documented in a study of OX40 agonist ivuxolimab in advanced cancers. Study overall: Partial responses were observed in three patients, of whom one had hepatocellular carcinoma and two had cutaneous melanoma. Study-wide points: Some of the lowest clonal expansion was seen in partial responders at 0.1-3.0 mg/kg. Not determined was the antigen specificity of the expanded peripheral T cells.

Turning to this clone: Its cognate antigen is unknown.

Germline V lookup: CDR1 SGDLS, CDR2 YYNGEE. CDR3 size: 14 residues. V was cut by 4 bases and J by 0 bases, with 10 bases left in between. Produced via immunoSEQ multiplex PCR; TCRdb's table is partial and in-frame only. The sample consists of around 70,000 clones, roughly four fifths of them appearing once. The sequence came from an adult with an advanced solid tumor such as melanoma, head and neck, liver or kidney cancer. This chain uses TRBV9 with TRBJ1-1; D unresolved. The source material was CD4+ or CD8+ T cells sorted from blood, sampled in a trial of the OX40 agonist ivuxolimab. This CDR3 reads CASSPTRLNTEAFF. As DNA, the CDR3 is TGTGCCAGCAGCCCTACGCGGTTGAACACTGAAGCTTTCTTT.